This T cell receptor beta chain was recorded in a study of blood T cell repertoires in COVID-19. The wider study: The samples span acute and convalescent COVID-19 from the United States, Italy and Spain. PBMCs, B-cell-depleted T cells, or T cells were the source of the cDNA or gDNA that made up the material.

TCRdb keeps only in-frame clones here, not all; method: immunoSEQ multiplex PCR. This table holds some 260,000 clones, approximately 88% found once. Seattle cases were enrolled at active infection and followed longitudinally. The CDR3 spans 15 residues. Trimming took off 4 bases at V and 2 bases at J, with 13 bases between the two ends. Germline lookup yields CDR1 LGHNA and CDR2 YSLEER. The sample was peripheral blood. The TCR sequence derives from a woman in her 70s with COVID-19, enrolled during active disease. The chain has TRBV4-3 and TRBJ2-3; D gene unclear. DNA for the CDR3: TGCGCCAGCAGCCGGCTTGGCGGCTACACAGATACGCAGTATTTT. Translation: CASSRLGGYTDTQYF.